The rows below give T cell receptor beta chains drawn from one sample of a study of CD8 T cells in ankylosing spondylitis. TCRdb recomputed calls from the 5' RACE reads with MiXCR, one row per CDR3 protein. The table lists about 33,000 distinct CDR3 sequences, 11% to 15% of them singletons. Specimen: blood. These receptors all stem from a male donor with ankylosing spondylitis or in good health (not recorded which). Each CDR3 is given with its conserved first and last residue. Not every row has a clone size; where given, it reads once, few, many or a size class.

abundance	j_gene	len	v_gene	CDR3aa
NA	TRBJ1-1	15	TRBV7-2	CASSLVKGEATEAFF
NA	TRBJ2-5	13	TRBV7-2	CASSRDRRETQYF
NA	TRBJ1-1	15	TRBV29-1	CSVEAQVGLATEAFF
NA	TRBJ2-7	15	TRBV5-1	CASSSPGLATGEQYF
few	TRBJ2-3	15	TRBV7-2	CASSLDRTGGDTQYF
few	TRBJ2-1	15	TRBV28	CASSPPSGSYNEQFF
NA	TRBJ2-2	13	TRBV6-2/TRBV6-3	CASREQPTGELFF
NA	TRBJ1-2	14	TRBV12-3/TRBV12-4	CASSLSRGNYGYTF
few	TRBJ2-7	13	TRBV21-1	CASSNYWGDEQYF
NA	TRBJ2-3	16	TRBV4-3	CASSQDSGGSTDTQYF
NA	TRBJ2-5	14	TRBV4-3	CASSSQTAQETQYF
NA	TRBJ2-2	15	TRBV4-3	CASSQEVQGARELFF
NA	TRBJ2-2	11	TRBV12-3/TRBV12-4	CASQYTGELFF
NA	TRBJ2-5	15	TRBV5-1	CASSRDGGFQETQYF
NA	TRBJ2-2	13	TRBV7-7	CASSLQETGELFF
NA	TRBJ2-2	13	TRBV7-2	CASSPDGNGKLFF
NA	TRBJ2-1	15	TRBV7-3	CASSFGLAGADEQFF
few	TRBJ1-5	15	TRBV25-1	CASSDRGPENQPQHF
NA	TRBJ1-4	13	TRBV6-5	CASEGEDSEKLFF
NA	TRBJ2-1	15	TRBV12-3/TRBV12-4	CASSFTSGRLNEQFF
few	TRBJ2-2	15	TRBV12-3/TRBV12-4	CASSSTGANTGELFF
NA	TRBJ2-1	14	TRBV3-1	CASSQGIAGNEQFF
NA	TRBJ2-2	14	TRBV5-1	CASSLEGAGGELFF
many	TRBJ2-3	12	TRBV20-1	CSAQGFTDTQYF
NA	TRBJ2-7	15	TRBV28	CASRVGSGSSYEQYF
NA	TRBJ1-1	15	TRBV29-1	CSVALRGAINTEAFF
few	TRBJ2-3	16	TRBV2	CASSDYGGGSTDTQYF
NA	TRBJ1-4	19	TRBV11-1	CASSVTGLEDLATNEKLFF
NA	TRBJ1-4	14	TRBV28	CASSPRTVNEKLFF
NA	TRBJ2-3	12	TRBV30	CAWTGGTDTQYF
few	TRBJ2-2	16	TRBV9	CASSVSGTTNTGELFF
few	TRBJ1-1	14	TRBV29-1	CSVDLTGGYTEAFF
NA	TRBJ2-1	17	TRBV24-1	CATSDYSGQGPINEQFF
NA	TRBJ2-5	14	TRBV20-1	CSARDRQALWTQYF
few	TRBJ2-3	14	TRBV6-6	CASRKLADTDTQYF
few	TRBJ2-5	11	TRBV14	CASSQVETQYF
NA	TRBJ1-2	14	TRBV6-5	CASSTDRLNYGYTF
few	TRBJ2-6	13	TRBV29-1	CSVAGTGANVLTF
NA	TRBJ2-1	14	TRBV29-1	CSARGTGDSNEQFF
few	TRBJ2-3	16	TRBV4-2	CASSRGLAGAQDTQYF
few	TRBJ2-2	14	TRBV6-2/TRBV6-3	CASSYSPGGGELFF
NA	TRBJ2-5	14	TRBV12-3/TRBV12-4	CASSQYGGMETQYF